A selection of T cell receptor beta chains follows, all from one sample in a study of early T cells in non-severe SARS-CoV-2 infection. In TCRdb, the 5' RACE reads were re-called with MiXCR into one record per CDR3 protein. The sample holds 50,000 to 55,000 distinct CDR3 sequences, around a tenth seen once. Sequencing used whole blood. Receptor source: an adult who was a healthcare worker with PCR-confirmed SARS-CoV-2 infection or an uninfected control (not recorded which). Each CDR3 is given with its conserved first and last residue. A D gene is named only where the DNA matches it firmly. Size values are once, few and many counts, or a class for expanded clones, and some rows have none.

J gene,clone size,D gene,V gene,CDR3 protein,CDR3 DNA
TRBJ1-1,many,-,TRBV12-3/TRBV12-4,CASSSTGRVTEAFF,TGTGCCAGCAGTTCAACCGGCAGGGTAACTGAAGCTTTCTTT
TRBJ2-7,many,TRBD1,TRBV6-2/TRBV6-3,CASSYSDRDYEQYF,TGTGCCAGCAGTTATTCGGACAGGGACTACGAGCAGTACTTC
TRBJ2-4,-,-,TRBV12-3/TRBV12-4,CASSDGENIQYF,TGTGCCAGCAGCGATGGAGAAAACATTCAGTACTTC
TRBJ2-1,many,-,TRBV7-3,CASSPSGRQDNEQFF,TGTGCCAGCAGCCCGAGCGGGCGCCAAGACAATGAGCAGTTCTTC
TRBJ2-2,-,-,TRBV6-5,CASSPVGGDTGELFF,TGTGCCAGCAGCCCGGTCGGTGGCGACACCGGGGAGCTGTTTTTT
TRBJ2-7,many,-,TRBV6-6,CASSGIPSEQYF,TGTGCCAGCAGTGGTATTCCTAGCGAGCAGTACTTC
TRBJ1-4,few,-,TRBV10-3,CAISEGTGNEKLFF,TGTGCCATCAGTGAGGGGACGGGGAATGAAAAACTGTTTTTT
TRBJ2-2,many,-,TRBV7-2,CASSLEAGELFF,TGTGCCAGCAGCTTAGAGGCCGGGGAGCTGTTTTTT
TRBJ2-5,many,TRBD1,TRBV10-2,CASSQGARETQYF,TGCGCCAGCAGTCAGGGGGCCCGGGAGACCCAGTACTTC
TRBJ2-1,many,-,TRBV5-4,CASSLGQVYNEQFF,TGTGCCAGCAGCTTAGGTCAGGTCTACAATGAGCAGTTCTTC
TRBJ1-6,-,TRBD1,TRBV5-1,CASSSGERDRNSPLHF,TGTGCCAGCAGCTCTGGTGAGCGGGACAGAAATTCACCCCTCCACTTT
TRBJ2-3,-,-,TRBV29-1,CSVRWARSTDTQYF,TGCAGCGTTCGATGGGCGAGGAGCACAGATACGCAGTATTTT
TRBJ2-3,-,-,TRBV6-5,CASSWMDTQYF,TGTGCCAGCAGTTGGATGGATACGCAGTATTTT
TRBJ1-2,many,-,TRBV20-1,CSARAPRGRGYGYTF,TGCAGTGCTAGAGCTCCACGGGGGCGAGGCTATGGCTACACCTTC
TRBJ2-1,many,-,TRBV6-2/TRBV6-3,CASSSGLAYEQFF,TGTGCCAGCAGTTCGGGGCTAGCGTATGAGCAGTTCTTC
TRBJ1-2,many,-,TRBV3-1,CASSRREGDYGYTF,TGTGCCAGCAGCCGCCGAGAGGGCGACTATGGCTACACCTTC